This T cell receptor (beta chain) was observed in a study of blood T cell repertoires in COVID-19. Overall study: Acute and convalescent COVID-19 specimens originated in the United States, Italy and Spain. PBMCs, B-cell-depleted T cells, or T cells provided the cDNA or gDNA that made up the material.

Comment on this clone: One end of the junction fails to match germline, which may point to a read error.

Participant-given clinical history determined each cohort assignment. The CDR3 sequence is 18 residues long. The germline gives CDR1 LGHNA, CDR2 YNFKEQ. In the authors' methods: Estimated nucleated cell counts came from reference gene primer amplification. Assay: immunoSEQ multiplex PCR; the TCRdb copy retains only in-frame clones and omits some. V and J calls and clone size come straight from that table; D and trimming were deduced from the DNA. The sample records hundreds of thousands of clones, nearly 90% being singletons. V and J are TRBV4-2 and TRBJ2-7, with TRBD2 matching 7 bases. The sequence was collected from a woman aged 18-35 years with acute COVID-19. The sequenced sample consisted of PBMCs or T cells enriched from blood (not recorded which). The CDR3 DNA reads TGTGCCAGCAGCCAAGCCCTTCGAGAGGGCGGGAGCTCCCACGAGCAGTACTTC. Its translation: CASSQALREGGSSHEQYF.